A single sample gave rise to the 21 T cell receptor beta chains below, sequenced in a study of CD8 T cells in ankylosing spondylitis. Regarding the study as a whole: Blood of patients with ankylosing spondylitis appeared to be characterized by a TCR beta motif of several highly homologous variants.

Antigen specificity for these receptors is unknown. TCRdb re-analysed the 5' RACE reads in MiXCR, keeping a single row per CDR3 protein. The sample shows fewer than 650,000 distinct CDR3 sequences, approximately 11% of them seen only once. The sample consisted of blood, either unsorted or a sorted T cell fraction (not recorded which). These receptors originate from a male donor with ankylosing spondylitis.

V and J are TRBV20-1 and TRBJ2-6; 7 nucleotides align to TRBD1. Trimming removed 3 bases from V and 2 bases from J; junction bases left unmatched: 10. The germline gives CDR1 DFQATT, CDR2 SNEGSKA (reference sequence). This CDR3 contains 17 residues. CDR3 loop: CSARDWDSSPGANVLTF. The DNA for the CDR3 is TGCAGTGCTAGGGACTGGGACAGCTCGCCTGGGGCCAACGTCCTGACTTTC.

This chain joins TRBV5-1 and TRBJ1-1; maybe TRBD1 (6 bases). Trimming pared 4 bases from V and 1 base from J, leaving 14 bases between. The CDR3 covers 15 residues. In germline, CDR1 is SGHRS, CDR2 YFSETQ. The CDR3 nucleotides are TGCGCCAGCAGCCTCCGGACAGCTGAGAACACTGAAGCTTTCTTT. Translating gives CASSLRTAENTEAFF.

This clonotype has only a few counts. The rearrangement uses TRBV24-1 and TRBJ2-1; D is uncertain. Trimming pared 8 bases from V and 4 bases from J, leaving 5 bases between. The length of the CDR3 is 11 residues. Germline loops: CDR1 KGHDR, CDR2 SFDVKD. The DNA for the CDR3 is TGTGCCACCAAAGGATACAATGAGCAGTTCTTC. Its protein product is CATKGYNEQFF.

The chain is built from TRBV12-3 or TRBV12-4 and TRBJ2-5, with TRBD2 matching 13 bases. The CDR3 totals 15 residues. V trimming: 5 bases; J trimming: 3 bases; junction bases outside the gene matches: 3. The CDR3 coding sequence is TGTGCCAGCAGTGCCGGGACTAGCGGGGAAGAGACCCAGTACTTC. This sequence encodes CASSAGTSGEETQYF.

This clonotype was picked up a small number of times. This rearrangement joins TRBV2 to TRBJ2-1, with D unresolved. The germline V gene has CDR1 SNHLY and CDR2 FYNNEI. Deletions cut 7 bases from V and 10 bases from J, with 20 bases between. The CDR3 has 14 residues. The CDR3 region is CASNSRIPTGEQFF. The CDR3 region has the DNA TGTGCCAGCAATTCCCGCATTCCGACTGGGGAGCAGTTCTTC.

This clonotype was recorded a few times. The junction departs from the called germline gene at one end, perhaps through a read error. CDR3 nucleotide sequence: TGCGCCAGCAGTAACAGGGGGCCAGGGGCCTTC. Amino acids: CASSNRGPGAF. This chain connects TRBV4-1 to TRBJ2-1; 9 nucleotides agree with TRBD1. The CDR3 is 11 residues long. Germline V gene sequence: CDR1 MGHRA, CDR2 YSYEKL.

This clonotype showed up just a few times. CDR3 sequence: CASSWTVSSYNEQFF. DNA of the CDR3: TGTGCCAGCAGCTGGACAGTAAGCTCCTACAATGAGCAGTTCTTC. The chain joins TRBV7-2 to TRBJ2-1; TRBD1 might be the D (6 bases). Trimming cost V 4 bases and J 0 bases, with 10 bases left between them. Looked up from germline, CDR1 is SGHTA and CDR2 is FQGNSA. CDR3 length equals 15 residues.

The chain links TRBV12-3 or TRBV12-4 to TRBJ2-7; D is perhaps TRBD1 (6 bases). V lost 6 bases to trimming and J lost 2 bases, with 14 bases between them. This CDR3 has 14 residues. The CDR3 region is CASRRTARPYEQYF. The CDR3 region has the DNA TGTGCCAGCAGGCGGACAGCGAGACCCTACGAGCAGTACTTC.

This clonotype was detected only a few times. The rearrangement links TRBV12-3 or TRBV12-4 to TRBJ2-1; possibly TRBD1 or TRBD2 for D (5 bases each). Between the trimmed V and J ends, which lost 4 bases and 7 bases, there was a span of 17 bases. The CDR3 is made up of 15 amino acids. CDR3 sequence reads: CASSYRVGVWNEQFF. The CDR3 nucleotides read TGTGCCAGCAGTTATCGGGTGGGGGTGTGGAATGAGCAGTTCTTC.

Only a few counts were recorded for this clonotype. The chain employs TRBV18 and TRBJ2-1; 8 nucleotides line up with TRBD2. This CDR3 has 14 residues. After removal of 2 bases from V and 6 bases from J, the junction contained 3 bases not matched to a gene. Germline V lookup: CDR1 KGHSH, CDR2 LQKENI. The CDR3 loop reads CASSPRTSINEQFF. CDR3 nucleotide sequence: TGTGCCAGCTCACCAAGGACTAGCATCAATGAGCAGTTCTTC.

This clonotype was seen many times. This chain links TRBV7-9 with TRBJ2-5; possibly TRBD1 for D (6 bases). With 1 base removed from V and 5 bases from J, the gap between germline ends came to 14 bases. CDR1 is SEHNR, CDR2 FQNEAQ, per germline (reference sequence). CDR3 size: 15 residues. Here the CDR3 DNA reads TGTGCCAGCAGCTTAGGTCAGGGGCGCGTGGAGACCCAGTACTTC. Encoded protein: CASSLGQGRVETQYF.

The sample holds a few counts of this clonotype. This chain links TRBV7-9 with TRBJ2-5; D perhaps matches TRBD2 (6 bases). The V end lost 4 bases, the J end lost 4 bases, and 19 bases lay between the germline ends. This CDR3 spans 16 amino acids. CDR1 and CDR2 (germline): SEHNR, FQNEAQ (reference sequence). CDR3 in DNA: TGTGCCAGCAGCTCAGGCGGGGATTTGTTTAGAGAGACCCAGTACTTC. It specifies CASSSGGDLFRETQYF.

This clonotype was found a few times. The chain links TRBV11-2 to TRBJ1-3, with D maybe TRBD1 (6 bases). CDR3 length: 15 residues. CDR1 SGHAT and CDR2 FQNNGV come from the germline V gene. The V and J ends lost 5 bases and 0 bases respectively, with 11 bases between them. Here the CDR3 reads CASSTNRASGNTIYF. The DNA for the CDR3 is TGTGCCAGCAGCACGAACAGGGCCTCTGGAAACACCATATATTTT.

This clonotype was recorded a few times. This chain connects TRBV29-1 to TRBJ2-2, with 11 bases identical to TRBD1. CDR1 and CDR2 from the germline V gene are SQVTM and ANQGSEA. V dropped 7 bases and J dropped 4; count of bases not matched to a gene: 11. The CDR3 length is 16 residues. CDR3 DNA sequence: TGCAGCGCCACCTTTGGACAGGGGGCCGGCACCGGGGAGCTGTTTTTT. As protein: CSATFGQGAGTGELFF.

The DNA of the CDR3 is TGTGCCAGCAGCTTAGTCGTGAGGGCGGACGAGCAGTTCTTC. Its protein product is CASSLVVRADEQFF. This chain links TRBV7-2 with TRBJ2-1, with a possible D match to TRBD2 (5 bases). Germline CDR1 and CDR2: SGHTA and FQGNSA. The CDR3 totals 14 residues. V was trimmed by 1 base and J by 10 bases, leaving 14 bases between them.

This clonotype was seen only a few times. V and J are TRBV12-3 or TRBV12-4 and TRBJ2-5; no clear D. V was shortened by 3 bases and J by 5 bases, with 7 bases between the two germline ends. The CDR3 sequence is 12 residues long. The CDR3 sequence is CASSFRSETQYF. CDR3 DNA sequence: TGTGCCAGCAGTTTTAGATCGGAGACCCAGTACTTC.

The table lists this clonotype with a few counts. The rearrangement uses TRBV27 and TRBJ2-1, with 10 bases that match TRBD1. This CDR3 contains 15 residues. Looked up from germline, CDR1 is MNHEY and CDR2 is SMNVEV (reference sequence). V trimming: 7 bases; J trimming: 7 bases; junction bases outside the gene matches: 10. CDR3 loop: CASTHPGTGVNEQFF. Written as DNA, the CDR3 is TGTGCCAGCACCCACCCTGGGACAGGGGTTAATGAGCAGTTCTTC.

This clonotype was observed at least ten times. The rearrangement uses TRBV28 and TRBJ1-1; 8 nucleotides align to TRBD1. Germline V gives CDR1 MDHEN, CDR2 SYDVKM. The CDR3 loop spans 14 amino acids. The ends lost 3 bases at V and 6 bases at J; junction bases unmatched: 6. The CDR3 coding sequence is TGTGCCAGCAGTTTGGCAGGGGGCGCGGCTGAAGCTTTCTTT. Encoded protein: CASSLAGGAAEAFF.

There are a few counts of this clonotype. The chain has TRBV20-1 and TRBJ2-1; 9 bases are a match to TRBD2. This CDR3 region has 16 residues. Germline V lookup: CDR1 DFQATT, CDR2 SNEGSKA (reference sequence). J lost 0 bases, V lost 1 base, and 4 bases had no gene match. CDR3 sequence reads: CSARGVSGSSYNEQFF. CDR3 nucleotides: TGCAGTGCTAGAGGGGTTAGCGGGAGCTCCTACAATGAGCAGTTCTTC.

Only a few counts were recorded for this clonotype. This chain links TRBV29-1 with TRBJ1-2; D not certain. The CDR3 loop spans 14 amino acids. Trimming cost V 2 bases and J 2 bases, with 12 bases left between them. CDR1 is SQVTM and CDR2 is ANQGSEA in the germline V gene. This CDR3 is CSVEKGVENYGYTF. CDR3 nucleotide sequence: TGCAGCGTTGAAAAGGGTGTGGAGAACTATGGCTACACCTTC.

In this sample, this clonotype turned up a few times. The chain links TRBV9 to TRBJ2-5, with D unclear. The length of the CDR3 is 15 residues. In germline, CDR1 is SGDLS, CDR2 YYNGEE. V lost 3 bases and J lost 4, with 16 bases in between. CDR3 DNA: TGTGCCAGCAGCGGTAGCTTCAACCCTGGAGAGACCCAGTACTTC. It yields the protein CASSGSFNPGETQYF. Variable domain in full (rest from reference TRBV9 and TRBJ2-5): DSGVTQTPKHLITATGQRVTLRCSPRSGDLSVYWYQQSLDQGLQFLIQYYNGEERAKGNILERFSAQQFPDLHSELNLSSLELGDSALYFCASSGSFNPGETQYFGPGTRLLVL.